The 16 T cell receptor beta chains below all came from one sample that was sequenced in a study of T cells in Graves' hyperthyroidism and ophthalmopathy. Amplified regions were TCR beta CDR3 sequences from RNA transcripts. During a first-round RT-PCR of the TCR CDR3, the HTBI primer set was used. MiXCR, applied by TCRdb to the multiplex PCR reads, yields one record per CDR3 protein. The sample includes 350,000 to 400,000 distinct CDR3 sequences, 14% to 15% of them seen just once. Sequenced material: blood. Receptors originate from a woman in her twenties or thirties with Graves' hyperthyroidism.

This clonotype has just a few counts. The CDR3 DNA sequence: TGTGCCAGTAGTAAACGGACTAGCGGGGCCACAGATACGCAGTATTTT. It codes for CASSKRTSGATDTQYF. The rearrangement joins TRBV19 to TRBJ2-3, with 12 bases lining up with TRBD2. The CDR3 has 16 amino acids. Germline lookup yields CDR1 LNHDA and CDR2 SQIVND (reference sequence). The V and J ends lost 4 bases and 2 bases, in that order; junction bases with no gene match: 4.

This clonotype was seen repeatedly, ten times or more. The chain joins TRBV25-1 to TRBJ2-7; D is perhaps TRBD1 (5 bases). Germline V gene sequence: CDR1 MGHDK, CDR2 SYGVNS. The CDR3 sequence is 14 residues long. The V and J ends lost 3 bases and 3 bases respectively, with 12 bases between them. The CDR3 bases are TGTGCCAGCAGTGATCAAGACGGACACTACGAGCAGTACTTC. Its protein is CASSDQDGHYEQYF.

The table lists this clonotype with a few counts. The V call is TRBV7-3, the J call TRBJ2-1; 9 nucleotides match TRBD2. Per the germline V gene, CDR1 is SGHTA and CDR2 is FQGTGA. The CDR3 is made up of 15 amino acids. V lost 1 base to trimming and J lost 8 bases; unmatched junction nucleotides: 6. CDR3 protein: CASSLIAGEIYEQFF. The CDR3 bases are TGTGCCAGCAGCTTAATAGCGGGAGAGATCTATGAGCAGTTCTTC. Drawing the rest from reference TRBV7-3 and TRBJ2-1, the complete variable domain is GAGVSQTPSNKVTEKGKYVELRCDPISGHTALYWYRQSLGQGPEFLIYFQGTGAADDSGLPNDRFFAVRPEGSVSTLKIQRTERGDSAVYLCASSLIAGEIYEQFFGPGTRLTVL.

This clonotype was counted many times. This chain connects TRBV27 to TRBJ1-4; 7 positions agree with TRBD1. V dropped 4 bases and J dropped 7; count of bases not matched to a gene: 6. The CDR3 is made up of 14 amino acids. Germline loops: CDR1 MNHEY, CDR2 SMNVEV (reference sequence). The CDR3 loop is CASSWAGGIEKLFF. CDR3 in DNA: TGTGCCAGCAGTTGGGCAGGGGGGATTGAAAAACTGTTTTTT.

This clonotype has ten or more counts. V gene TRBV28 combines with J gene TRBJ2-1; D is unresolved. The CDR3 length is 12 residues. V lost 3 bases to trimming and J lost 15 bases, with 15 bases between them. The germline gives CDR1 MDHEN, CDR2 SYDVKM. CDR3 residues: CASSFTTLRAFF. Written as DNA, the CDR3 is TGTGCCAGCAGTTTCACGACCCTCCGTGCGTTCTTC.

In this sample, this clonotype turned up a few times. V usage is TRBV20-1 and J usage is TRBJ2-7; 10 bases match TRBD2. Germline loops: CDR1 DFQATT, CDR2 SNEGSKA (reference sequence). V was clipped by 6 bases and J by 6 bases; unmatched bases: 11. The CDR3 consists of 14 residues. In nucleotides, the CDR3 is TGCAGTGCCAGCCCCACTAGCGGGACAACCGAGCAGTACTTC. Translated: CSASPTSGTTEQYF.

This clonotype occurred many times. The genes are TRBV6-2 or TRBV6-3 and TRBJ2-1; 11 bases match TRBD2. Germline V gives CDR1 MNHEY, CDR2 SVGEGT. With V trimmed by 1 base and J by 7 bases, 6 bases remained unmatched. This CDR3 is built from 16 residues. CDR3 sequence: CASSYFTSGSGNEQFF. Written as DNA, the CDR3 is TGTGCCAGCAGTTACTTTACTAGCGGGAGTGGTAATGAGCAGTTCTTC.

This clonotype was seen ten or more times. The CDR3 is CASSLIPGNTYEQYF. As DNA, the CDR3 is TGTGCCAGCAGTTTAATTCCAGGCAACACCTACGAGCAGTACTTC. This rearrangement joins TRBV28 to TRBJ2-7; no clear D. CDR1 MDHEN and CDR2 SYDVKM come from the germline V gene. V lost 2 bases and J lost 2, with 13 bases in between. The CDR3 extends over 15 amino acids.

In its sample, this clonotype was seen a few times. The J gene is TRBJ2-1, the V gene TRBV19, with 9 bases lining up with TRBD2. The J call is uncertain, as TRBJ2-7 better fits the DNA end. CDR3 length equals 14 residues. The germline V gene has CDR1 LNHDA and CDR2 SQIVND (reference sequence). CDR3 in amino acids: CASSMSSGSNEQYF. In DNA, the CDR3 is TGTGCCAGTAGTATGAGTAGCGGGAGTAATGAGCAGTACTTC.

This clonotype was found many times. This CDR3 is CASSLRGYLGAAQFF. For the CDR3, the DNA is TGTGCCAGCAGTTTACGTGGTTATCTCGGGGCAGCGCAGTTCTTC. V is TRBV12-3 or TRBV12-4 and J is TRBJ2-1; D may match TRBD1 or TRBD2 (5 bases each). Trimming removed 2 bases from V and 12 bases from J, with 20 bases in between. This CDR3 region has 15 residues.

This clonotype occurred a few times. The CDR3 nucleotides are TGTGCCAGCAGTTTACGAGGGGGACAGGGTTCGTCCGAGCAGTACTTC. It translates to CASSLRGGQGSSEQYF. The chain carries TRBV27 and TRBJ2-7; 9 bases align to TRBD1. J lost 6 bases, V lost 2 bases, and 11 bases had no gene match. Germline CDR1 MNHEY, CDR2 SMNVEV (reference sequence). This CDR3 has 16 amino acids.

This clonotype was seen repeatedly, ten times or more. The CDR3 DNA sequence: TGTGCCAGCAGCGGCAGGGCGGGCTACGAGCAGTACTTC. Amino acid sequence: CASSGRAGYEQYF. This rearrangement joins TRBV11-2 to TRBJ2-7; D could derive from TRBD1 or TRBD2 (5 bases each). V shed 5 bases and J shed 3 bases, with 11 bases lying between them. Per the germline V gene, CDR1 is SGHAT and CDR2 is FQNNGV. The CDR3 consists of 13 residues.

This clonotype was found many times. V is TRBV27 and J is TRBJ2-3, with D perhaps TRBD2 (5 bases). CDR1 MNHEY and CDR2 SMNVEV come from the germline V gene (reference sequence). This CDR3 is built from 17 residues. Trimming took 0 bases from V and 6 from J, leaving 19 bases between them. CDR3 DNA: TGTGCCAGCAGTTTATCGGTCAATGAGCGTCGAGGGGATACGCAGTATTTT. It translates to CASSLSVNERRGDTQYF.

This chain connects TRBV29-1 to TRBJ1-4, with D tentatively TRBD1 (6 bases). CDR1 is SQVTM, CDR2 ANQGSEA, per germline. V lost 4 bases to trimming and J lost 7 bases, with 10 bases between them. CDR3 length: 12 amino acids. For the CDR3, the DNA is TGCAGCGTTGGCAGGGGAGGTGAAAAACTGTTTTTT. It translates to CSVGRGGEKLFF.

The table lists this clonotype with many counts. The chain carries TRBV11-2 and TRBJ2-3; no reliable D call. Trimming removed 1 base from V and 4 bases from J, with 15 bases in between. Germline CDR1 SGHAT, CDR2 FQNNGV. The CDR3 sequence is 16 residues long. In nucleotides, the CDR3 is TGTGCCAGCAGCTTAGTGGGGTCCCGAAGCCCAGATACGCAGTATTTT. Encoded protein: CASSLVGSRSPDTQYF.

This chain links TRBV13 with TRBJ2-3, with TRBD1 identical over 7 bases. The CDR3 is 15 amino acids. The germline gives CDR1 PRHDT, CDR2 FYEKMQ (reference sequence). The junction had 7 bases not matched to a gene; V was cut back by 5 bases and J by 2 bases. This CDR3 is CASSARQGTTDTQYF. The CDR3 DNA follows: TGTGCCAGCAGCGCCAGACAGGGAACCACAGATACGCAGTATTTT.